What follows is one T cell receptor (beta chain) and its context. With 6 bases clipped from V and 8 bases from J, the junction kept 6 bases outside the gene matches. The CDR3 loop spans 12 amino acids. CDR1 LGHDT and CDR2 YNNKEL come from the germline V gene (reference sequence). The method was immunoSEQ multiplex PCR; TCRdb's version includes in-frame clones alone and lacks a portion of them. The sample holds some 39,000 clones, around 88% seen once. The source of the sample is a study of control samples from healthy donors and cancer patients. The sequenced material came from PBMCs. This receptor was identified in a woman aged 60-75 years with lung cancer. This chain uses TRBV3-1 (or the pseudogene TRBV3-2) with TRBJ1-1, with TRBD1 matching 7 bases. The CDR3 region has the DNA TGTGCCAGCAGTAGACCAGGGGGGGAAGCTTTCTTT. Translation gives CASSRPGGEAFF.